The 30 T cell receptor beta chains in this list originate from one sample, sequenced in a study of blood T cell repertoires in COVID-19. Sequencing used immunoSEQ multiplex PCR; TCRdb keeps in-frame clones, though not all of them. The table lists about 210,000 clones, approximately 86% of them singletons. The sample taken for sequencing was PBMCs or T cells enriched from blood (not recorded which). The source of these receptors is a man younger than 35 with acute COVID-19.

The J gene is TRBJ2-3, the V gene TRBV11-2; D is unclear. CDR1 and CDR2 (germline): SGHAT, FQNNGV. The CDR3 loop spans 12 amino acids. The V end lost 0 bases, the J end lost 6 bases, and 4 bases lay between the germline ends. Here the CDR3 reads CASSLDEDTQYF. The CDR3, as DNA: TGTGCCAGCAGCTTAGACGAGGATACGCAGTATTTT.

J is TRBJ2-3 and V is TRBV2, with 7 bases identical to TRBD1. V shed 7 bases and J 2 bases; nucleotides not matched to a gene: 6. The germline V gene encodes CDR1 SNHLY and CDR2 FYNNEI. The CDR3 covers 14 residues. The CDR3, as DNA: TGTGCCAGCAAGGACAGGCCCTACACAGATACGCAGTATTTT. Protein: CASKDRPYTDTQYF.

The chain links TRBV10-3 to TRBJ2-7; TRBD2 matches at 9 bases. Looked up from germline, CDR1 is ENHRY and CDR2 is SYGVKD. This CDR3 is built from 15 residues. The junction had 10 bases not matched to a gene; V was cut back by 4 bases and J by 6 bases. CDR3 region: CAISARLADRGEQYF. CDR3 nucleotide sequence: TGTGCCATCAGTGCACGACTAGCGGATCGGGGCGAGCAGTACTTC.

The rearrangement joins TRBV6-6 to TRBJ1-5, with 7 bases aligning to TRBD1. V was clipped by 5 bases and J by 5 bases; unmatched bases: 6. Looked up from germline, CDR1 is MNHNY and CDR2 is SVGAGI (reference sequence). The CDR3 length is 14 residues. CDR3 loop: CASSTDRDDQPQHF. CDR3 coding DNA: TGTGCCAGCAGTACTGACAGGGACGATCAGCCCCAGCATTTT.

The CDR3 region has the DNA TGTGCCAGCAGCCCTCTAGCGGGAGGCCCCGGGGAGCTGTTTTTT. This gives the protein CASSPLAGGPGELFF. This sequence joins TRBV5-4 and TRBJ2-2; 11 nucleotides line up with TRBD2. The CDR3 length is 15 residues. CDR1 is SGHNT and CDR2 is YYREEE in the germline V gene (reference sequence). Trimming at V came to 4 bases and at J to 6 bases, leaving 5 bases not matched to a gene.

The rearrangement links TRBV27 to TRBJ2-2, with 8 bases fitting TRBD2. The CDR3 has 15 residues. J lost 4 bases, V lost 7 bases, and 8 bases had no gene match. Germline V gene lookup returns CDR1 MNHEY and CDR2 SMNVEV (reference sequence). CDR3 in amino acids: CASTSGGPGTGELFF. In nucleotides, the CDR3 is TGTGCCAGCACCTCGGGAGGGCCCGGCACCGGGGAGCTGTTTTTT.

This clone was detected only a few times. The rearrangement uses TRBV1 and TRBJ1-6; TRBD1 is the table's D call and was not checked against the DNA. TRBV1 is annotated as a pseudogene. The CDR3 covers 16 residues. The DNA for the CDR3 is TGCACCAGCAGCCTAAGAGCAGGGGACAGGGTTTCACCCCTCCACTTT. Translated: CTSSLRAGDRVSPLHF.

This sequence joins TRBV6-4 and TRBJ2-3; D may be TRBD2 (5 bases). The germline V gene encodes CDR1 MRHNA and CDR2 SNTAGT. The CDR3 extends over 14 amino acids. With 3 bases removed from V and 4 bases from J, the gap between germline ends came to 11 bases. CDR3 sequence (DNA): TGTGCCAGCAGTGATGTGACGGGATCAGATACGCAGTATTTT. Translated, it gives CASSDVTGSDTQYF.

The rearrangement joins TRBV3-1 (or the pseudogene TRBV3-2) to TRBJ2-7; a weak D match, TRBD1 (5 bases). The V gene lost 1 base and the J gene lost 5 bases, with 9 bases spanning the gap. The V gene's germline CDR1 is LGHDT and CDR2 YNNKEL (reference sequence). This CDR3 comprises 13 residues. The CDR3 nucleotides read TGTGCCAGCAGCCAAGCAGGGAAGAACGAGCAGTACTTC. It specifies CASSQAGKNEQYF.

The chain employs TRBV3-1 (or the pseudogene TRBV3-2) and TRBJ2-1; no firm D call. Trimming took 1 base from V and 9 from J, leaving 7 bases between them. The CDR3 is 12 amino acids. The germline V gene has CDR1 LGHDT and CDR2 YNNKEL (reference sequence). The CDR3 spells CASSQVTGEQFF. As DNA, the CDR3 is TGTGCCAGCAGCCAAGTAACTGGTGAGCAGTTCTTC.

The CDR3 region has the DNA TGTGCCAGCAGTTGGCAGGGTGGCACTGAAGCTTTCTTT. Its translation: CASSWQGGTEAFF. This chain connects TRBV28 to TRBJ1-1; D perhaps matches TRBD1 (5 bases). The CDR3 spans 13 residues. Germline CDR1 and CDR2: MDHEN and SYDVKM. With 4 bases removed from V and 4 bases from J, the gap between germline ends came to 10 bases.

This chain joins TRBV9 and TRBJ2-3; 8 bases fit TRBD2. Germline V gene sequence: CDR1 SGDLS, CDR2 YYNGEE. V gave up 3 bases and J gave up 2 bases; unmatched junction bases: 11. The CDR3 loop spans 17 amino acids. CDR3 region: CASSAASGGGPTDTQYF. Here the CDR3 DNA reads TGTGCCAGCAGCGCCGCTTCGGGAGGGGGGCCCACAGATACGCAGTATTTT.

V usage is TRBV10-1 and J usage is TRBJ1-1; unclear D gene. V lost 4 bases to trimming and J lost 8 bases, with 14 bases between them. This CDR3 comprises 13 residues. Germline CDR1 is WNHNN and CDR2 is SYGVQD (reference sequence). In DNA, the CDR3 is TGCGCCAGCAGTGTAGGTAACAGCTGGGAAGCTTTCTTT. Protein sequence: CASSVGNSWEAFF.

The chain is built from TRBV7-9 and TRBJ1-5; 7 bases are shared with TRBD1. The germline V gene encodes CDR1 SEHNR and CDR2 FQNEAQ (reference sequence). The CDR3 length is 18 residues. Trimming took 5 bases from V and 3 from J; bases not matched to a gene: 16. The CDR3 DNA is TGTGCCAGCAGCGGGGAGACGAACGGACAGGTACCCAATCAGCCCCAGCATTTT. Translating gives CASSGETNGQVPNQPQHF.

DNA of the CDR3: TGTGCCAGCTTGGGAGGGCTGAACACTGAAGCTTTCTTT. This gives the protein CASLGGLNTEAFF. V is TRBV6-5 and J is TRBJ1-1; D unresolved. The CDR3 length is 13 residues. Trimming cost V 8 bases and J 0 bases, with 10 bases left between them. CDR1 MNHEY and CDR2 SVGAGI come from the germline V gene.

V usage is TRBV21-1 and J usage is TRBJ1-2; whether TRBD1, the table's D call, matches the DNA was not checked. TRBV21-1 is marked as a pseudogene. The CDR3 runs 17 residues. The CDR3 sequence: CASSTLKQGITNYGYTF. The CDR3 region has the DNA TGTGCCAGCAGCACCTTGAAACAGGGGATCACTAACTATGGCTACACCTTC.

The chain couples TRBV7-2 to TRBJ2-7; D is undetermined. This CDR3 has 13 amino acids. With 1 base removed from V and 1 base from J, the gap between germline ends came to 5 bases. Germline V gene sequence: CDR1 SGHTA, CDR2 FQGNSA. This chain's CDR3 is CASSLDTSYEQYF. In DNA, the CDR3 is TGTGCCAGCAGCTTAGACACGTCCTACGAGCAGTACTTC.

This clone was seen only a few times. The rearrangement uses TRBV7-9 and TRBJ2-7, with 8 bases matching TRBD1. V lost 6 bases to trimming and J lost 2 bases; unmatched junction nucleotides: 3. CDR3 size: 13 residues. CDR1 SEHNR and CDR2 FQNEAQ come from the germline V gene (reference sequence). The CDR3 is CASSGTGTYEQYF. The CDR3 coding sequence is TGTGCCAGCAGTGGGACAGGAACCTACGAGCAGTACTTC.

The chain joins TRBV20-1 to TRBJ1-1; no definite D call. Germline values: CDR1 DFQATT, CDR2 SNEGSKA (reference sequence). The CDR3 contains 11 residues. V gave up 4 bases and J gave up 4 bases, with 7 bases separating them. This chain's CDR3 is CSAIRLTEAFF. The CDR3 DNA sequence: TGCAGTGCTATTCGACTCACTGAAGCTTTCTTT.

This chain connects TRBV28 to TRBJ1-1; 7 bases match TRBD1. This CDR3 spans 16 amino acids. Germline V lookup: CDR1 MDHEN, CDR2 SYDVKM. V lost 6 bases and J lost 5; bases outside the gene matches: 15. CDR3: CASSPGQKGFNTEAFF. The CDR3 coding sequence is TGTGCCAGCAGCCCGGGACAGAAGGGTTTTAATACTGAAGCTTTCTTT.

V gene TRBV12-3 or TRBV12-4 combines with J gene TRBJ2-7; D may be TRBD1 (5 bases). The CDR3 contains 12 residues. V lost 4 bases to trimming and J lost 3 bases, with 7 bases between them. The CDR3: CASSYDSYEQYF. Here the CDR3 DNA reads TGTGCCAGCAGTTACGACAGCTACGAGCAGTACTTC.

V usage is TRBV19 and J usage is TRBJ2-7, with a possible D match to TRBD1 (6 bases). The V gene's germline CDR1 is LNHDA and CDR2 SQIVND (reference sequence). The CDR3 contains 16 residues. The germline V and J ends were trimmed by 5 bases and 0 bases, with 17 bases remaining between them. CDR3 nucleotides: TGTGCCAGTAGTTCATCCGCCGGGACACTCTCCTACGAGCAGTACTTC. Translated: CASSSSAGTLSYEQYF.

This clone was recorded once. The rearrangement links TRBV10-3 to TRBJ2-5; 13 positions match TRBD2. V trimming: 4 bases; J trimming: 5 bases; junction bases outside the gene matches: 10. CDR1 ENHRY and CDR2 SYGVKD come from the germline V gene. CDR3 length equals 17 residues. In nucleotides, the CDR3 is TGTGCCATCAGTGTCGGACTAGCGGGAGAGGAAGGGGAGACCCAGTACTTC. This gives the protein CAISVGLAGEEGETQYF.

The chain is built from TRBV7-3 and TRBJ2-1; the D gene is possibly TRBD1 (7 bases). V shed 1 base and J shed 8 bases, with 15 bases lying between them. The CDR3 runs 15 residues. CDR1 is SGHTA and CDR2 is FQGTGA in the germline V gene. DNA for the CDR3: TGTGCCAGCAGCTTAAGCGGGACAGCGGGCCATGAGCAGTTCTTC. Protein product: CASSLSGTAGHEQFF.

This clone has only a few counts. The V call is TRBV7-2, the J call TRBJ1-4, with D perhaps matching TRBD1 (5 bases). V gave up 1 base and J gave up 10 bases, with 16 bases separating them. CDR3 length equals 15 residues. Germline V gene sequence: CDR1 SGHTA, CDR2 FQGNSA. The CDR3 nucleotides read TGTGCCAGCAGCTTAGAGGTCGGCAGGGCACGAAAACTGTTTTTT. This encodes CASSLEVGRARKLFF.

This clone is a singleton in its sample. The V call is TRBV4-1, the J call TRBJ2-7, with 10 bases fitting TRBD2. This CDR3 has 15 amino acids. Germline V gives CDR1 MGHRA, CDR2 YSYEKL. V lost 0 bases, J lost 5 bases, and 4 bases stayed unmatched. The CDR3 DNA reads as TGCGCCAGCAGCCAAGAACTAGCGGGATACCACGAGCAGTACTTC. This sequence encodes CASSQELAGYHEQYF.

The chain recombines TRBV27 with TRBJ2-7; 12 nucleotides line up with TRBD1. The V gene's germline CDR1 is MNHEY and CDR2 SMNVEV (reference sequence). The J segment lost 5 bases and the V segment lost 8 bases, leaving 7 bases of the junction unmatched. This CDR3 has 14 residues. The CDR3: CASSTGTGGHEQYF. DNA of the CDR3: TGTGCCAGCTCCACCGGGACAGGGGGCCACGAGCAGTACTTC.

The CDR3 DNA follows: TGTGCCAGCAGTATGGGACAGGGGAGGAACAATGAGCAGTTCTTC. It is translated as CASSMGQGRNNEQFF. V gene TRBV2 combines with J gene TRBJ2-1; 10 bases fit TRBD1. CDR3 length: 15 residues. Germline loops: CDR1 SNHLY, CDR2 FYNNEI. The V and J ends lost 5 bases and 5 bases, in that order; junction bases with no gene match: 6. Combining the CDR3 with reference TRBV2 and TRBJ2-1 gives the whole variable domain EPEVTQTPSHQVTQMGQEVILRCVPISNHLYFYWYRQILGQKVEFLVSFYNNEISEKSEIFDDQFSVERPDGSNFTLKIRSTKLEDSAMYFCASSMGQGRNNEQFFGPGTRLTVL.

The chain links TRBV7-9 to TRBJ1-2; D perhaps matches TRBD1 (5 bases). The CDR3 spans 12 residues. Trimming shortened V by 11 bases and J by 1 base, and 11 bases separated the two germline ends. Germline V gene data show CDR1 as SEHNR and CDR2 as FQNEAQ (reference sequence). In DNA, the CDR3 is TGTGCCGGGAAGGGGAATAACTATGGCTACACCTTC. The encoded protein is CAGKGNNYGYTF.

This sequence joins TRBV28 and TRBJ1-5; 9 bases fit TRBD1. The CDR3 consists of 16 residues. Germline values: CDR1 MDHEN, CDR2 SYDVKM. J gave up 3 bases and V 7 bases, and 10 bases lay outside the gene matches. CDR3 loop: CASTPWGQGFNQPQHF. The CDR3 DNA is TGTGCCAGCACCCCTTGGGGACAGGGCTTCAATCAGCCCCAGCATTTT.